These 19 T cell receptor beta chains share one sample of origin, sequenced in a study of blood T cells in healthy people across ages. Combining a sample-barcoded 5' primer with a J-beta primer mix, a second PCR ran for roughly 7 to 12 cycles. Using its own MiXCR run on the 5' RACE reads, TCRdb lists one record per CDR3 protein. The sample shows 1,800,000 or so distinct CDR3 sequences, roughly two fifths of them seen only once. Sequenced input: blood. Receptor source: a human donor in good health.

The chain has TRBV4-2 and TRBJ1-4; TRBD1 matches 10 bases. This CDR3 is 16 amino acids long. Germline lookup yields CDR1 LGHNA and CDR2 YNFKEQ. V lost 5 bases to trimming and J lost 8 bases; unmatched junction nucleotides: 11. The CDR3 loop is CASSSHRDRGLEKLFF. CDR3 DNA sequence: TGTGCCAGCAGCAGCCATAGGGACAGGGGTCTCGAAAAACTGTTTTTT.

This clonotype was picked up one time. The chain employs TRBV4-1 and TRBJ2-3; 8 bases line up with TRBD2. Germline CDR1 is MGHRA and CDR2 is YSYEKL. The J segment lost 0 bases and the V segment lost 1 base, leaving 3 bases of the junction unmatched. CDR3 length: 16 residues. The CDR3 DNA follows: TGCGCCAGCAGCCAAGCGGGGGGGCCAAGCACAGATACGCAGTATTTT. It codes for CASSQAGGPSTDTQYF.

The chain is built from TRBV6-6 and TRBJ2-1, with D maybe TRBD2 (5 bases). CDR3 size: 14 residues. V shed 6 bases and J shed 8 bases, with 17 bases lying between them. CDR1 and CDR2 (germline): MNHNY, SVGAGI (reference sequence). CDR3 residues: CASSPSGRGYEQFF. CDR3 nucleotides: TGTGCCAGCAGCCCCTCGGGAAGAGGATATGAGCAGTTCTTC.

This clonotype was seen many times. One end of the junction fails to match germline, which may point to a read error. The chain is built from TRBV3-1 and TRBJ2-7; TRBD2 might be the D (5 bases). Germline V gene data show CDR1 as LGHDT and CDR2 as YNNKEL (reference sequence). The CDR3 runs 12 residues. In DNA form, the CDR3 reads TGCGCCAGCTCTCACGGGAACTACGAGCAGTACTTC. This translates into CASSHGNYEQYF.

This rearrangement joins TRBV6-2 or TRBV6-3 to TRBJ2-5; no clear D. The CDR3 is 13 amino acids. Looked up from germline, CDR1 is MNHEY and CDR2 is SVGEGT. V shed 1 base and J shed 5 bases, with 8 bases lying between them. DNA of the CDR3: TGTGCCAGCAGTTACTATAGTGTGGAGACCCAGTACTTC. This sequence encodes CASSYYSVETQYF.

This clonotype was seen a few times. The rearrangement links TRBV19 to TRBJ1-4; no firm D call. V lost 1 base and J lost 8, with 11 bases in between. This CDR3 has 14 residues. CDR1 and CDR2 (germline): LNHDA, SQIVND (reference sequence). The CDR3 loop is CASSIAAVREKLFF. CDR3 nucleotides: TGTGCCAGTAGTATAGCGGCAGTCCGAGAAAAACTGTTTTTT.

The count of this clonotype is one. The genes are TRBV3-1 and TRBJ2-5, with TRBD1 matching over 10 bases. The J call could be wrong; TRBJ2-7 is a better fit for the DNA end. The CDR3 is 15 residues long. The germline V gene has CDR1 LGHDT and CDR2 YNNKEL (reference sequence). CDR3: CASSRDGTGVYEQYF. The CDR3, as DNA: TGTGCCAGCAGCCGGGATGGGACAGGGGTCTACGAGCAGTACTTC.

V gene TRBV10-3 combines with J gene TRBJ2-3, with D possibly being TRBD1 or TRBD2 (5 bases each). The V gene's germline CDR1 is ENHRY and CDR2 SYGVKD. V was shortened by 7 bases and J by 5 bases, with 13 bases between the two germline ends. CDR3 size: 13 residues. The CDR3: CAITHGDGDTQYF. CDR3 in DNA: TGTGCCATCACCCACGGGGACGGAGATACGCAGTATTTT.

This clonotype appeared a few times. The chain uses TRBV4-3 and TRBJ1-2; 7 nucleotides align to TRBD1. The germline CDR1 and CDR2 sequences are LGHNA and YSLEER. This CDR3 contains 14 residues. The trim removed 2 bases at V and 8 bases at J, leaving 8 bases unmatched. CDR3 in amino acids: CASSQRDSWKGYTF. DNA for the CDR3: TGCGCCAGCAGCCAACGGGACAGTTGGAAGGGCTACACCTTC.

The chain combines TRBV4-1 with TRBJ2-5; 8 bases are shared with TRBD2. Germline lookup yields CDR1 MGHRA and CDR2 YSYEKL. The trim removed 4 bases at V and 5 bases at J, leaving 9 bases unmatched. This CDR3 has 15 residues. In DNA, the CDR3 is TGCGCCAGCAGCCCTCCAGCGGGGGCGCGGGAGACCCAGTACTTC. Protein product: CASSPPAGARETQYF.

This clonotype was seen ten or more times. The V call is TRBV7-8, the J call TRBJ2-7; the match to TRBD1 covers 9 bases. V was pared by 4 bases and J by 3 bases, with 7 bases of the junction left unmatched. Per the germline V gene, CDR1 is SGHVS and CDR2 is FQNEAQ. The CDR3 sequence is 15 residues long. The chain's CDR3 is CASSSSGTGFYEQYF. In nucleotides, the CDR3 is TGTGCCAGCAGCTCCTCCGGGACAGGGTTCTACGAGCAGTACTTC.

V is TRBV28 and J is TRBJ2-7; TRBD1 matches at 11 bases. The J segment lost 12 bases and the V segment lost 3 bases, leaving 13 bases of the junction unmatched. This CDR3 region has 15 residues. The germline gives CDR1 MDHEN, CDR2 SYDVKM. In nucleotides, the CDR3 is TGTGCCAGCAGTTTTAGGACAGGGGGCATAGGGGGGCGGTACTTC. This encodes CASSFRTGGIGGRYF.

In its sample, this clonotype was seen a few times. The V call is TRBV2, the J call TRBJ1-1; D gene ambiguous. V lost 5 bases and J 2 bases, leaving 15 bases between the germline ends. In germline, CDR1 is SNHLY, CDR2 FYNNEI. This CDR3 is built from 15 residues. CDR3 nucleotide sequence: TGTGCCAGCAGTTTTTTGACCGGGAGTAACACTGAAGCTTTCTTT. Translation gives CASSFLTGSNTEAFF. Together with reference TRBV2 and TRBJ1-1, the CDR3 gives the full variable domain: EPEVTQTPSHQVTQMGQEVILRCVPISNHLYFYWYRQILGQKVEFLVSFYNNEISEKSEIFDDQFSVERPDGSNFTLKIRSTKLEDSAMYFCASSFLTGSNTEAFFGQGTRLTVV.

This clonotype has only a few counts. The chain is built from TRBV7-6 and TRBJ2-3; TRBD2 matches at 9 bases. Trimming cost V 0 bases and J 3 bases; bases outside gene matches: 4. This CDR3 is built from 16 residues. Germline lookup yields CDR1 SGHVS and CDR2 FNYEAQ. In DNA, the CDR3 is TGTGCCAGCAGCTTAGCCAGCGGGGGGCCAACAGATACGCAGTATTTT. It yields the protein CASSLASGGPTDTQYF.

The genes are TRBV29-1 and TRBJ1-2; tentative D call: TRBD1 (5 bases). Between the trimmed V and J ends, which lost 2 bases and 0 bases, there was a span of 13 bases. The CDR3 contains 15 residues. CDR1 is SQVTM, CDR2 ANQGSEA, per germline. CDR3: CSVESNLGANYGYTF. DNA of the CDR3: TGCAGCGTTGAATCCAACCTGGGGGCTAACTATGGCTACACCTTC.

V and J are TRBV20-1 and TRBJ1-6; 7 nucleotides match TRBD1. Germline CDR1 reads DFQATT; CDR2 reads SNEGSKA (reference sequence). V shed 6 bases, J shed 6 bases, and the junction held 14 bases outside the gene matches. This CDR3 contains 16 residues. The CDR3, as DNA: TGCAGTGCGCCGGAGGTTTCTACAGGGGTTAATTCACCCCTCCACTTT. Translation: CSAPEVSTGVNSPLHF.

The chain uses TRBV7-2 and TRBJ1-3; tentatively, D is TRBD1 (6 bases). V lost 4 bases and J lost 4, with 14 bases in between. This CDR3 spans 15 amino acids. Germline V gene lookup returns CDR1 SGHTA and CDR2 FQGNSA. The CDR3 sequence is CASSYTGSGGNTIYF. CDR3 DNA sequence: TGTGCCAGCAGCTATACAGGGTCAGGAGGAAACACCATATATTTT. Filled out from reference TRBV7-2 and TRBJ1-3, the complete variable domain reads GAGVSQSPSNKVTEKGKDVELRCDPISGHTALYWYRQSLGQGLEFLIYFQGNSAPDKSGLPSDRFSAERTGGSVSTLTIQRTQQEDSAVYLCASSYTGSGGNTIYFGEGSWLTVV.

This clonotype was observed a handful of times. The rearrangement joins TRBV7-2 to TRBJ2-6; no firm D call. The CDR3 length is 16 residues. Germline lookup yields CDR1 SGHTA and CDR2 FQGNSA. V was cut by 2 bases and J by 2 bases, with 10 bases left in between. The CDR3 bases are TGTGCCAGCAGCTTACGCTCTGGGGCTGGGGCCAACGTCCTGACTTTC. Amino acids: CASSLRSGAGANVLTF.

There are a few counts of this clonotype. This chain links TRBV5-5 with TRBJ1-5; D not certain. Germline V CDR1 and CDR2: SGHKS, YYEKEE (reference sequence). There are 16 residues in the CDR3. Trimming took 1 base from V and 6 from J, leaving 17 bases between them. The CDR3 here is CASSLTPSGTVQPQHF. The CDR3 nucleotides are TGTGCCAGCAGCTTGACACCCTCAGGTACTGTTCAGCCCCAGCATTTT.